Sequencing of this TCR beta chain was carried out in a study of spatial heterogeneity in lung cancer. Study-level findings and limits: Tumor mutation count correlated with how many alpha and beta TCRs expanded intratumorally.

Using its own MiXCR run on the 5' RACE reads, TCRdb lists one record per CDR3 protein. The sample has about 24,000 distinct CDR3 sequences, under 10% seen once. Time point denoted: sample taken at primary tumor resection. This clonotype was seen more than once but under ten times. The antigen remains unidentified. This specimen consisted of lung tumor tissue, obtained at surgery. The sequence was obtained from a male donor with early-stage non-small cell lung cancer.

Here the CDR3 DNA reads TGCGCCAGCAGCTTGGACCGGAACTGGGTATTAGGGGCCAACGTCCTGACTTTC. Protein product: CASSLDRNWVLGANVLTF. This chain uses TRBV5-1 with TRBJ2-6; the D is unclear. There are 18 residues in the CDR3. Between the trimmed V and J ends, which lost 0 bases and 4 bases, there was a span of 17 bases. CDR1 SGHRS and CDR2 YFSETQ come from the germline V gene.